These T cell receptor beta chains were read from a single sample in a study of blood T cell repertoires in COVID-19. TCRdb keeps only in-frame clones here, not all; method: immunoSEQ multiplex PCR. In the table there are about 120,000 clones, 60% to 80% of which are singletons. Sequencing was performed on peripheral blood. The receptor set was obtained from a man aged 55-75 years with acute or convalescent COVID-19. The conserved cysteine and the conserved F or W are not part of the CDR3 here. The order of the fields is D gene, V gene, CDR3 length, J gene, CDR3 protein. The D gene is left open where the match is weak.

D: NA; V: TRBV5-1; length: 14; J: TRBJ2-5; CDR3: ASSLSGGLVQETQY
D: TRBD1; V: TRBV27; length: 11; J: TRBJ1-1; CDR3: ASSNTGGTEAF
D: NA; V: TRBV5-1; length: 13; J: TRBJ1-5; CDR3: ASSLQGDRNQPQH
D: NA; V: TRBV19; length: 14; J: TRBJ2-1; CDR3: ASSRGLRRLDNEQF
D: NA; V: TRBV14; length: 16; J: TRBJ1-1; CDR3: ASSPRKGSNREGTEAF
D: NA; V: TRBV7-2; length: 12; J: TRBJ1-1; CDR3: ASSLWRSNTEAF
D: NA; V: TRBV3-1/TRBV3-2; length: 16; J: TRBJ1-4; CDR3: ASSQDLRRGVSNEKLF
D: NA; V: TRBV11-2; length: 12; J: TRBJ2-1; CDR3: ASSLDGAGDEQF
D: TRBD1; V: TRBV7-9; length: 16; J: TRBJ1-5; CDR3: ASSSGQGHRDSNQPQH
D: TRBD1; V: TRBV7-9; length: 13; J: TRBJ1-3; CDR3: ASSPIGTAGNTIY
D: TRBD2; V: TRBV24-1; length: 16; J: TRBJ2-1; CDR3: ATSDKLAGGPYMNEQF
D: NA; V: TRBV5-1; length: 13; J: TRBJ1-1; CDR3: ASSLIGQGNTEAF
D: TRBD2; V: TRBV5-1; length: 14; J: TRBJ2-3; CDR3: ASSLAPGGGTDTQY
D: TRBD1; V: TRBV25-1; length: 13; J: TRBJ1-2; CDR3: ASSEPGTVNYGYT